The 5 T cell receptor beta chains below come from one sample, sequenced in a study of tumor-infiltrating lymphocytes in primary liver carcinoma. Production of TCR beta cDNA used roughly 480 ng total RNA together with a constant-region primer. Libraries for TCR beta were built through three nested multiplex PCR rounds, which together made up a slightly modified ARM-PCR procedure. It was with TRBV1-TRBV30 forward primers and a C-beta reverse primer that the first two PCR rounds were run, at around 11 cycles each. A single record per CDR3 protein comes from TCRdb applying MiXCR to the multiplex PCR reads. This sample has 40,000 to 60,000 distinct CDR3 sequences, with around 64% found just once. Co-extracting RNA and DNA was done with about 17-30 mg of unsorted bulk tissue as input. The sample was liver tumor tissue from sampling region 5. Subset indicated: tumor region T5, tumor centre. Source of these receptors: a man aged 40-55 years with primary liver carcinoma and hepatitis B virus infection.

To note about this clonotype: A much more abundant neighbour one base away suggests this may be a read error. The final CDR3 position lacks the conserved phenylalanine or tryptophan, pointing to a likely read error. The chain employs TRBV5-1 and TRBJ1-1; TRBD1 might be the D (6 bases). Germline CDR1 and CDR2: SGHRS and YFSETQ. The CDR3 contains 14 residues. The V gene lost 0 bases and the J gene lost 4 bases, with 10 bases spanning the gap. CDR3 in DNA: TGCGCCAGCAGCTTGGCAGGGGTCGGCACTGAAGCTTTCTCT. Translation gives CASSLAGVGTEAFS.

V gene TRBV10-3 combines with J gene TRBJ2-1, with D possibly being TRBD2 (6 bases). V shed 2 bases and J shed 10 bases, with 9 bases lying between them. The V gene's germline CDR1 is ENHRY and CDR2 SYGVKD. The CDR3 sequence is 12 residues long. Here the CDR3 reads CAISEGSGEQFF. The CDR3 DNA follows: TGTGCCATCAGTGAGGGCAGCGGGGAGCAGTTCTTC.

This clonotype appeared a single time. One end of the junction does not line up with germline, which may come from a read error. The chain uses TRBV6-5 and TRBJ2-1, with 12 bases matching TRBD2. CDR3 size: 16 residues. Germline V gene sequence: CDR1 MNHEY, CDR2 SVGAGI. The CDR3 DNA reads as TGTGCCATCAGTACGGCCCGACTAGCGGGAGCCAATGAGCAGTTATTC. The encoded protein is CAISTARLAGANEQLF.

Regarding this clonotype: A much larger clone differs from this one at a single base, so this may be a read error. This chain uses TRBV12-3 or TRBV12-4 with TRBJ1-2, with D possibly TRBD1 on 5 matching bases. The CDR3 has 15 amino acids. CDR3 sequence reads: CASSLAARGNYDYTF. For the CDR3, the DNA is TGTGCCAGCAGTTTAGCCGCTCGGGGGAACTATGACTACACCTTC.

The table lists this clonotype with many counts. The genes are TRBV28 and TRBJ1-3, with D perhaps matching TRBD1 (6 bases). The V gene lost 1 base and the J gene lost 0 bases, with 10 bases spanning the gap. There are 16 residues in the CDR3. Germline V CDR1 and CDR2: MDHEN, SYDVKM. The CDR3 here is CASSLFQGPSGNTIYF. The CDR3 DNA follows: TGTGCCAGCAGTTTATTCCAGGGGCCCTCTGGAAACACCATATATTTT.